This TCR beta chain is drawn from a study of blood T cell repertoires in COVID-19. Background on the study: The study drew acute and convalescent COVID-19 samples from the United States, Italy and Spain. PBMCs, B-cell-depleted T cells, or T cells provided the cDNA or gDNA that made up the material.

The CDR3 has 13 residues. Germline CDR1 KGHSH, CDR2 LQKENI. V was shortened by 6 bases and J by 4 bases, with 13 bases between the two germline ends. Repertoires were generated with immunoSEQ multiplex PCR, while TCRdb's copy carries only in-frame clones and drops some. Of 100,000 or so clones listed, 84% are singletons. The chain carries TRBV18 and TRBJ2-7; perhaps TRBD2 as D (6 bases). The sequenced sample consisted of peripheral blood. This sequence originates from a man aged 65-85 years with active or convalescent COVID-19. CDR3 sequence: CASSTGLEYEQYF. CDR3 in DNA: TGTGCCAGCTCCACGGGACTTGAATACGAGCAGTACTTC. Supplemented by reference TRBV18 and TRBJ2-7, the full variable domain reads NAGVMQNPRHLVRRRGQEARLRCSPMKGHSHVYWYRQLPEEGLKFMVYLQKENIIDESGMPKERFSAEFPKEGPSILRIQQVVRGDSAAYFCASSTGLEYEQYFGPGTRLTVT.